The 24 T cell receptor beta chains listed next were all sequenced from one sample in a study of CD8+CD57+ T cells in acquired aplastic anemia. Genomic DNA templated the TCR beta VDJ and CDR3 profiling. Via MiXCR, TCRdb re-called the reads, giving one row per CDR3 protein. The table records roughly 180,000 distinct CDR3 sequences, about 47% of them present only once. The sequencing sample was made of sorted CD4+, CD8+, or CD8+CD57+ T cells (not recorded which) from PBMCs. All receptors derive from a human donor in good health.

The CDR3, as DNA: TGTGCCAGCAGTCTAGTGGGGCCCCAGCATTTT. Its translation is CASSLVGPQHF. The rearrangement links TRBV28 to TRBJ1-5; D not certain. Trimming pared 5 bases from V and 9 bases from J, leaving 8 bases between. From germline, CDR1 is MDHEN and CDR2 SYDVKM. This CDR3 contains 11 residues.

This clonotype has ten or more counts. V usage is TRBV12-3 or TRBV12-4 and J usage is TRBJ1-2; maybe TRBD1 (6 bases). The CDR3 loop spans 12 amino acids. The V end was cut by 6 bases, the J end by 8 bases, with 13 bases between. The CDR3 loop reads CASRGGAGGYTF. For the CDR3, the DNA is TGTGCCAGCAGAGGGGGGGCGGGGGGCTACACCTTC.

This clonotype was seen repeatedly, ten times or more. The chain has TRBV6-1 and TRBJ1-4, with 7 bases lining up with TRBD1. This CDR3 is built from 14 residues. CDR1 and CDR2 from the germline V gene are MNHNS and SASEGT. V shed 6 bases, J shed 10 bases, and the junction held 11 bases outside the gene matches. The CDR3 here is CASRKQGPWGKLFF. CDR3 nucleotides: TGTGCCAGCAGGAAACAGGGGCCTTGGGGAAAACTGTTTTTT.

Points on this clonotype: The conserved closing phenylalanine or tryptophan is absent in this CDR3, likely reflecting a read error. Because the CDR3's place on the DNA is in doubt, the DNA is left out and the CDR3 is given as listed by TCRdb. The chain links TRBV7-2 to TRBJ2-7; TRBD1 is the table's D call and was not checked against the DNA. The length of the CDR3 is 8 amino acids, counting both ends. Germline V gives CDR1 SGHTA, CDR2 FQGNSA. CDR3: CASSLGSG.

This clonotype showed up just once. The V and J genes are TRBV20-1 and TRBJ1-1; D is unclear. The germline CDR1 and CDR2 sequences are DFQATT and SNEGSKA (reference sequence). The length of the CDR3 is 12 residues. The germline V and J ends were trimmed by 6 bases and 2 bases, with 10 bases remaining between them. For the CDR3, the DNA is TGCAGTGCCCGGAGGCCCAACACTGAAGCTTTCTTT. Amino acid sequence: CSARRPNTEAFF.

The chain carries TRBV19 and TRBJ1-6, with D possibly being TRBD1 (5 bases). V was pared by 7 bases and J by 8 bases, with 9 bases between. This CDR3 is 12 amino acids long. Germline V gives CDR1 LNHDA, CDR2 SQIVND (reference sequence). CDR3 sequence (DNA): TGTGCCAGTAAGAAGGGGTATTCACCCCTCCACTTT. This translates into CASKKGYSPLHF.

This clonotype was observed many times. In DNA, the CDR3 is TGTGCCAGCTGGGGGGGGGACAGCGCTTACGAGCAGTACTTC. Residues: CASWGGDSAYEQYF. The V gene is TRBV2, the J gene TRBJ2-7; perhaps D is TRBD1 or TRBD2 (7 bases each). V was clipped by 8 bases and J by 4 bases, with 18 bases between them. This CDR3 spans 14 amino acids. Germline V gene sequence: CDR1 SNHLY, CDR2 FYNNEI.

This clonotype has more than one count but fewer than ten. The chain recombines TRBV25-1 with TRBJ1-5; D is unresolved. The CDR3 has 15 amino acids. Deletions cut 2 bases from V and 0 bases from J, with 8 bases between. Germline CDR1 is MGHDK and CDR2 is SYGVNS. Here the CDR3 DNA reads TGTGCCAGCAGTGAACAAGGCAGTAGCAATCAGCCCCAGCATTTT. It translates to CASSEQGSSNQPQHF.

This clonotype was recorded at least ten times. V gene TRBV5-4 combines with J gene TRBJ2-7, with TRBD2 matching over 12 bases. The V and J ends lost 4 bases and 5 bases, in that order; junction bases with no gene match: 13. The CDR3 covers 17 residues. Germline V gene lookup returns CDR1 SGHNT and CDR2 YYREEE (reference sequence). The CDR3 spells CASSANLLAGGIHEQYF. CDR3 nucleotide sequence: TGTGCCAGCAGCGCGAATCTTCTAGCGGGAGGGATCCACGAGCAGTACTTC.

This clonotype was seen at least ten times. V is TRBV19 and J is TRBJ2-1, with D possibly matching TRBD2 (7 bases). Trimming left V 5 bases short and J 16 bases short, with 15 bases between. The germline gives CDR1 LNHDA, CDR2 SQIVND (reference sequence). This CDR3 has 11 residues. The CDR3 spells CASSQGGAEFF. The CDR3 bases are TGTGCCAGTAGTCAAGGGGGGGCCGAATTCTTC. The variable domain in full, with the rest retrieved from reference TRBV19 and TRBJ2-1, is DGGITQSPKYLFRKEGQNVTLSCEQNLNHDAMYWYRQDPGQGLRLIYYSQIVNDFQKGDIAEGYSVSREKKESFPLTVTSAQKNPTAFYLCASSQGGAEFFGPGTRLTVL.

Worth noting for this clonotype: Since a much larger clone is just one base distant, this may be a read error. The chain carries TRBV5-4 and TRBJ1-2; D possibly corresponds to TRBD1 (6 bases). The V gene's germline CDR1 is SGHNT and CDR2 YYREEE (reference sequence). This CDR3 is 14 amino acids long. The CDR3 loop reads CASSLMNRDYGHTF. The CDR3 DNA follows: TGTGCCAGCAGCCTGATGAACAGGGACTATGGCCACACCTTC.

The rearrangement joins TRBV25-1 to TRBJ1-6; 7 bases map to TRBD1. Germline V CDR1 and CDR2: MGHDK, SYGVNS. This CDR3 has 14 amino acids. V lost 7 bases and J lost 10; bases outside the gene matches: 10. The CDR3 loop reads CASIGRGHGSPLHF. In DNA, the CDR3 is TGTGCCAGCATAGGGAGGGGGCACGGGTCACCCCTCCACTTT.

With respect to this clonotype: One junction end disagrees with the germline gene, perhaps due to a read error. In DNA, the CDR3 is TGTGCCAGCAGCTCCCCGGACAGGGTCGCCGAAGCCTTCTTT. As protein: CASSSPDRVAEAFF. The chain combines TRBV7-9 with TRBJ1-1; TRBD1 matches at 8 bases. CDR3 length: 14 residues. CDR1 is SEHNR and CDR2 is FQNEAQ in the germline V gene (reference sequence).

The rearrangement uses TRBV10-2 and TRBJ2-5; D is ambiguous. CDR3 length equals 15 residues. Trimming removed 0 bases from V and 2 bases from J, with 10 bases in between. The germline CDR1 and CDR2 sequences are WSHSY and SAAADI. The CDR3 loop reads CASSESGDWQETQYF. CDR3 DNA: TGCGCCAGCAGTGAGTCAGGCGATTGGCAAGAGACCCAGTACTTC.

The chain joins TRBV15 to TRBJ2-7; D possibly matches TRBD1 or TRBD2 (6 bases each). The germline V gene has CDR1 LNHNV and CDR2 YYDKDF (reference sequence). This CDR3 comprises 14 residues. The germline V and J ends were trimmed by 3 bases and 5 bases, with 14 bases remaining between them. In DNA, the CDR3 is TGTGCCACCAGCAGTCTTCGGGGGCCCAACGAGCAGTACTTC. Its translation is CATSSLRGPNEQYF.

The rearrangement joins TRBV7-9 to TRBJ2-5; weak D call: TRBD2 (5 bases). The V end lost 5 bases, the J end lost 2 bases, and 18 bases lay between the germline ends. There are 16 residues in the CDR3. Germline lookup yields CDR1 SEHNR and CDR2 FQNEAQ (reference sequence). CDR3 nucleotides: TGTGCCAGCAGCCGCGGACTCAAACCTCTACAAGAGACCCAGTACTTC. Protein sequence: CASSRGLKPLQETQYF. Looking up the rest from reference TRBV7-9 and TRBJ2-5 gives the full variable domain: DTGVSQNPRHKITKRGQNVTFRCDPISEHNRLYWYRQTLGQGPEFLTYFQNEAQLEKSRLLSDRFSAERPKGSFSTLEIQRTEQGDSAMYLCASSRGLKPLQETQYFGPGTRLLVL.

The chain's CDR3 is CASSLGAEQFF. In nucleotides, the CDR3 is TGTGCCAGCAGCTTGGGGGCTGAGCAGTTCTTC. The genes are TRBV5-5 and TRBJ2-7; D unresolved. The J call may be mistaken, given a closer DNA end match to TRBJ2-1. Per germline, CDR1 SGHKS and CDR2 YYEKEE (reference sequence). The CDR3 has 11 amino acids.

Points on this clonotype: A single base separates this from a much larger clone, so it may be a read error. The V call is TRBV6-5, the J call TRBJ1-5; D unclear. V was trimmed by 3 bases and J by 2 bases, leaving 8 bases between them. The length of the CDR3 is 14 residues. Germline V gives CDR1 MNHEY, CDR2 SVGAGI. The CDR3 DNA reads TGTGCCAGCAGTTATGGCTGCCGCAATCAGCCCCAGCATTTT. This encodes CASSYGCRNQPQHF.

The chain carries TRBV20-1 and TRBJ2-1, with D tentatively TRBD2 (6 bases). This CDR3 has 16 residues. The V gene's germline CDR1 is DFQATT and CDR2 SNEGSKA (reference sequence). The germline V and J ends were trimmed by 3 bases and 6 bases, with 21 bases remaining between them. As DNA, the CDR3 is TGCAGTGCTAGCGGGGGTGCGCCCTTGGTTCGCAATGAGCAGTTCTTC. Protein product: CSASGGAPLVRNEQFF.

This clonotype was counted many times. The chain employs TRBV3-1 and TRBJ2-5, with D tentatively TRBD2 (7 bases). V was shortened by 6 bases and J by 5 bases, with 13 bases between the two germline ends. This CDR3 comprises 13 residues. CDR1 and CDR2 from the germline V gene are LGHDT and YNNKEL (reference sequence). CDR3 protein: CASRRAGAETQYF. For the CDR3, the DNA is TGTGCCAGCAGACGCGCGGGGGCCGAGACCCAGTACTTC.

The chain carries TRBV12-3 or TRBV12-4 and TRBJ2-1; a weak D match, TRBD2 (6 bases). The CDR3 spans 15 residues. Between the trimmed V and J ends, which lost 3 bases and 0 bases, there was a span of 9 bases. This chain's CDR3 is CASSLGGNSYNEQFF. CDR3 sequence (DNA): TGTGCCAGCAGTTTGGGGGGAAACTCCTACAATGAGCAGTTCTTC.

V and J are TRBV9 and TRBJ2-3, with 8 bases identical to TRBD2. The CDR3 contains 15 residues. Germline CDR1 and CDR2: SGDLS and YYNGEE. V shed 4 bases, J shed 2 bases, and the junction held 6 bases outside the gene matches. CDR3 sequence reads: CASSSGLEVTDTQYF. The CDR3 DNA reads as TGTGCCAGCAGCTCGGGACTAGAAGTCACAGATACGCAGTATTTT.

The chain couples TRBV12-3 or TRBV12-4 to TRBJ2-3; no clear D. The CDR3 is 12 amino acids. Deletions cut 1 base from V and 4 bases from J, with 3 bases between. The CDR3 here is CASSLDADTQYF. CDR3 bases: TGTGCCAGCAGTTTAGATGCAGATACGCAGTATTTT.

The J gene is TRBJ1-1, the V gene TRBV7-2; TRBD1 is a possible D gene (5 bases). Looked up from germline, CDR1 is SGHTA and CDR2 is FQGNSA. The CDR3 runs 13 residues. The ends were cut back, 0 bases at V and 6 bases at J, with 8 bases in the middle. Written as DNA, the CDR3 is TGTGCCAGCAGCTTAGCCGGGGCGGCTGAAGCTTTCTTT. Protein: CASSLAGAAEAFF. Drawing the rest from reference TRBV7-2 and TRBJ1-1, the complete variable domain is GAGVSQSPSNKVTEKGKDVELRCDPISGHTALYWYRQSLGQGLEFLIYFQGNSAPDKSGLPSDRFSAERTGGSVSTLTIQRTQQEDSAVYLCASSLAGAAEAFFGQGTRLTVV.